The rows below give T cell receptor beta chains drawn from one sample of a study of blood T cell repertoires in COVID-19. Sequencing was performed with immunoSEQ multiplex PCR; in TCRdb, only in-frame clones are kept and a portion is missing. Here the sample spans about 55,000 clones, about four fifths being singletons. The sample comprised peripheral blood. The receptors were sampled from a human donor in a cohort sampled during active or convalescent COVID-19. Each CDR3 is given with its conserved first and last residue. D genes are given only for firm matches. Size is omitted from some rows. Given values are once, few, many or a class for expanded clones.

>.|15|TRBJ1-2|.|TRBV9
TGTGCCAGCAGCGTAGGGGGTTCAGGGGACTATGGCTACACCTTC
CASSVGGSGDYGYTF
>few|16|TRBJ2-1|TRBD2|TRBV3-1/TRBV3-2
TGTGCCAGCAGCCAAGTGGGGACTAGCGGGTACAATGAGCAGTTCTTC
CASSQVGTSGYNEQFF
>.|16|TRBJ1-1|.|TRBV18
TGTGCCAGCTCACCATACGAAACGCGCGATGCTCGGGGAGCTTTCTTT
CASSPYETRDARGAFF
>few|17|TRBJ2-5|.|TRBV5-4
TGTGCCAGCAGCTTGATTTTGGCGGGGCTGGTGGCGGAGACCCAGTACTTC
CASSLILAGLVAETQYF
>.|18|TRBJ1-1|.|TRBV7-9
TGTGCCAGCAGCTTAGCGGGTCTCAGGACGGGAATGAACACTGAAGCTTTCTTT
CASSLAGLRTGMNTEAFF
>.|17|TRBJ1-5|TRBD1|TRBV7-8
TGTGCCAGCAGCTCAGGGGGATATGTCTATAGCAATCAGCCCCAGCATTTT
CASSSGGYVYSNQPQHF
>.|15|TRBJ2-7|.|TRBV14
TGTGCCAGCAGCCAAGTGCAGGGACTGTCCTACGAGCAGTACTTC
CASSQVQGLSYEQYF
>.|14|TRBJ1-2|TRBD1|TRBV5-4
TGTGCCAGCACCGATCCGGGACAGGGGAGTGGCTACACCTTC
CASTDPGQGSGYTF
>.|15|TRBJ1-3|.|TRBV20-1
TGCAGTGCTAGTTTTGGACTGAGGACGGGAAACACCATATATTTT
CSASFGLRTGNTIYF
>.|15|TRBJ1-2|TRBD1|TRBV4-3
TGCGCCAGCAGCCCGTTTTCCGGGACAGAAGGTGGCTACACCTTC
CASSPFSGTEGGYTF
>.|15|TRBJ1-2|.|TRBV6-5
TGTGCCAGCAGCGCGACTTCAGGGTTGGGCTATGGCTACACCTTC
CASSATSGLGYGYTF
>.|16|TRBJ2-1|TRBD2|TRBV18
TGTGCCAGCTCACCATCGGAAGCGGGGGGGCTTACTGAGCAGTTCTTC
CASSPSEAGGLTEQFF
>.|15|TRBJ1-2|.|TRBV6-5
TGTGCCAGCAGCCCGCGACAGAACCATAACTATGGCTACACCTTC
CASSPRQNHNYGYTF
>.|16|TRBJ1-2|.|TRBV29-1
TGCAGCGTTGAAAGGGTGGGAGGGACACTAAACTATGGCTACACCTTC
CSVERVGGTLNYGYTF
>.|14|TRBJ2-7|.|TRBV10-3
TGTGCCATCAGTGAGGCCAGGGTAGGTAACGAGCAGTACTTC
CAISEARVGNEQYF
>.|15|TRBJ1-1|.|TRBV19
TGTGCCAGTAGTATGGGTAGGGGAGGATTGACTGAAGCTTTCTTT
CASSMGRGGLTEAFF
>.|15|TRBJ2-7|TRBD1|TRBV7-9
TGTGCCAGCAGCAGACAGGGCCCCCTTACCTACGAGCAGTACTTC
CASSRQGPLTYEQYF
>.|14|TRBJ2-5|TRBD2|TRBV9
TGTGCCAGCAGCAGGCGGGGGGGACAAGAGACCCAGTACTTC
CASSRRGGQETQYF
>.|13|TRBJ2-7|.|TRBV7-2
TGTGCCAGCAGCTTGGACAGCTCCTACGAGCAGTACTTC
CASSLDSSYEQYF
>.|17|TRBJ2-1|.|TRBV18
TGTGCCAGCTCACCACCCTTACTGGATAGCAGCCACAATGAGCAGTTCTTC
CASSPPLLDSSHNEQFF
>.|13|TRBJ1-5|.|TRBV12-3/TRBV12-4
TGTGCCAGCAGTTGGACAGTTAATCAGCCCCAGCATTTT
CASSWTVNQPQHF
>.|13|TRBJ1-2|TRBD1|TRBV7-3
TGTGCCAGCAGCTCGGGACAGAACTATGGCTACACCTTC
CASSSGQNYGYTF
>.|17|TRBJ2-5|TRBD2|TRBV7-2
TGTGCCAGCAGCTTAGCTCCGGGACTAGCGGGGGAAGAGACCCAGTACTTC
CASSLAPGLAGEETQYF
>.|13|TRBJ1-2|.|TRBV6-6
TGTGCCAGCAGTCTTAACAGGGATGGTGGCTACACCTTC
CASSLNRDGGYTF
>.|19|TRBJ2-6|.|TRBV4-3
TGCGCCAGCAGCCAAGAAGGGCAGGGCTCTTACTCTGGGGCCAACGTCCTGACTTTC
CASSQEGQGSYSGANVLTF
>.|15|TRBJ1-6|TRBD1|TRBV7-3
TGTGCCAGCAGCTTCCTCGGGACAGGGTCTTCACCCCTCCACTTT
CASSFLGTGSSPLHF
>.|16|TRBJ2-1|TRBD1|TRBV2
TGTGCCAGCAGAGTCCCGGGACAGATTACCTACAATGAGCAGTTCTTC
CASRVPGQITYNEQFF
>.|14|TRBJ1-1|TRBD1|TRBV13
TGTGCCAGCAGCTGGGGACAGGGGGCCACTGAAGCTTTCTTT
CASSWGQGATEAFF
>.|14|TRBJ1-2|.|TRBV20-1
TGCAGTGCTAGTGGGGGGGACCCTAACTATGGCTACACCTTC
CSASGGDPNYGYTF
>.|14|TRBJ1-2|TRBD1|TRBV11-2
TGTGCCAGCAGCTTCGGGACAGGGGGTGGTGGCTACACCTTC
CASSFGTGGGGYTF
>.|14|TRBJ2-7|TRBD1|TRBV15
TGTGCCACCAGAACCGGGACAGGCCTGGACGAGCAGTACTTC
CATRTGTGLDEQYF
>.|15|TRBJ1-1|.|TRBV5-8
TGTGCCAGCAGCCTTTACGGGATAGGGAACACTGAAGCTTTCTTT
CASSLYGIGNTEAFF
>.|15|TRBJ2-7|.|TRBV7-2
TGTGCCAGCAGCTACTCCTCAGGTTCGGGGTACGAGCAGTACTTC
CASSYSSGSGYEQYF
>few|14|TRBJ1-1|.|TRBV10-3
TGTGCCATCAGTGAGTCGACAGCGAACACTGAAGCTTTCTTT
CAISESTANTEAFF
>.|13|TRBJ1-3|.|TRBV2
TGTGCCAGCAGTGTGGGAGGCGGAAACACCATATATTTT
CASSVGGGNTIYF
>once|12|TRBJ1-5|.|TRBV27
TGTGCCAGCAGTTTCCGCGGTAAGGCCCAGCATTTT
CASSFRGKAQHF
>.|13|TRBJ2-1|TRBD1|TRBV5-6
TGTGCCAGCAGCTTCGGGACAGCCAATGAGCAGTTCTTC
CASSFGTANEQFF
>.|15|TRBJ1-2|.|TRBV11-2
TGTGCCAGCAGCTCCTTATGGAGGGGTGACTATGGCTACACCTTC
CASSSLWRGDYGYTF